This note documents a single T cell receptor (beta chain) sequence. Method: immunoSEQ multiplex PCR; TCRdb's copy keeps in-frame clones and lacks some. In the table there are 150,000 or so clones, about 92% of which are singletons. This sample is part of a study of control samples from healthy donors and cancer patients. Germline V gives CDR1 SGHDN, CDR2 FVKESK. This CDR3 contains 14 residues. With 1 base removed from V and 5 bases from J, the gap between germline ends came to 9 bases. Sequenced sample: blood. The receptor was derived from a woman between 45 and 60 years old in good health. The chain is built from TRBV14 and TRBJ2-1, with D uncertain. CDR3 loop: CASSQGSGHNEQFF. The DNA of the CDR3 is TGTGCCAGCAGCCAAGGCTCCGGCCACAATGAGCAGTTCTTC.